This T cell receptor (beta chain) was captured by sequencing in a study of blood T cell repertoires in COVID-19. Looking at the study overall: Samples representing acute and convalescent COVID-19 were sourced from the United States, Italy and Spain. Sources were T cells, B-cell-depleted T cells, or PBMCs; the material itself was cDNA or gDNA.

The CDR3 has 15 residues. V lost 1 base to trimming and J lost 4 bases; unmatched junction nucleotides: 4. Germline V gene lookup returns CDR1 SGHDT and CDR2 YYEEEE. Only in-frame clones appear in the TCRdb table, and some are missing; sequencing was by immunoSEQ multiplex PCR. The sample includes some 120,000 clones, about four fifths seen only once; the top ten take less than 20%. Sequencing used peripheral blood. The sequence was obtained from a woman aged 45-59 years with acute or convalescent COVID-19. V and J are TRBV5-6 and TRBJ2-3; 9 bases are shared with TRBD1. This chain's CDR3 is CASSLRTGVADTQYF. The DNA for the CDR3 is TGTGCCAGCAGCTTGAGGACAGGGGTTGCAGATACGCAGTATTTT.